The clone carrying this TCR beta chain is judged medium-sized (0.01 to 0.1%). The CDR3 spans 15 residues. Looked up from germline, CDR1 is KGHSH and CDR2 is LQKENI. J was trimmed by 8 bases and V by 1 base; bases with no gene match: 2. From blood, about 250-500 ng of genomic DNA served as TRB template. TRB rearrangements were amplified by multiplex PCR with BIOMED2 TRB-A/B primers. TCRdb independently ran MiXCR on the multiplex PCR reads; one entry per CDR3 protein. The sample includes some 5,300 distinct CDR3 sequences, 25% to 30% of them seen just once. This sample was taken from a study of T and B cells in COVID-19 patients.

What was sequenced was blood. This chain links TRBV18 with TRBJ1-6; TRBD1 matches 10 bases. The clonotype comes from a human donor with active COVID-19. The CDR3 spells CASSPRDRGDSPLHF. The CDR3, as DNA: TGTGCCAGCTCACCACGGGACAGGGGAGATTCACCCCTCCACTTT. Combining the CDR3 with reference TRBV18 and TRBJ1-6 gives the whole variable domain NAGVMQNPRHLVRRRGQEARLRCSPMKGHSHVYWYRQLPEEGLKFMVYLQKENIIDESGMPKERFSAEFPKEGPSILRIQQVVRGDSAAYFCASSPRDRGDSPLHFGNGTRLTVT.